The next 17 T cell receptor beta chains were all read from a single sample in a study of CD8 T cells in Susac syndrome. Reverse transcription of 0.5 to 1 ug RNA was performed with random hexamers. TCRdb redid the calling of the immunoSEQ multiplex PCR reads with MiXCR, one entry per CDR3 protein. The data show around 220,000 distinct CDR3 sequences, roughly 90% seen once. Sequencing was carried out using CD8+ T cells from PBMCs. These receptors came from a human donor with multiple sclerosis.

The V and J genes are TRBV6-5 and TRBJ2-2; D might be TRBD1 (5 bases). This CDR3 contains 17 residues. The germline gives CDR1 MNHEY, CDR2 SVGAGI. Trimming left V 2 bases short and J 2 bases short, with 15 bases between. CDR3 DNA sequence: TGTGCCAGCAGTTACCTTGTAGGGGCTACTAACACCGGGGAGCTGTTTTTT. Amino acid sequence: CASSYLVGATNTGELFF.

J is TRBJ2-2 and V is TRBV9; no clear D gene. The CDR3 is 15 amino acids. V lost 2 bases and J lost 0, with 8 bases in between. Germline V gives CDR1 SGDLS, CDR2 YYNGEE. The CDR3 DNA reads as TGTGCCAGCAGCGTCGGCGGATCGAACACCGGGGAGCTGTTTTTT. It specifies CASSVGGSNTGELFF.

This clonotype was detected once. V usage is TRBV24-1 and J usage is TRBJ2-5, with no clear D. V lost 0 bases, J lost 1 base, and 11 bases lay in between. Germline CDR1 is KGHDR and CDR2 is SFDVKD. The CDR3 runs 16 residues. CDR3 sequence: CATSDLSPAGQETQYF. The CDR3 DNA follows: TGTGCCACCAGTGATTTGAGTCCGGCAGGCCAAGAGACCCAGTACTTC.

The gene calls are TRBV9 and TRBJ2-2; 9 bases match TRBD1. The CDR3 is made up of 16 amino acids. After removal of 2 bases from V and 8 bases from J, the junction contained 10 bases not matched to a gene. Germline CDR1 is SGDLS and CDR2 is YYNGEE. The CDR3 reads CASSVPRTGEGGELFF. The DNA for the CDR3 is TGTGCCAGCAGCGTTCCCAGGACAGGGGAGGGTGGGGAGCTGTTTTTT. The full variable domain, with the rest looked up from reference TRBV9 and TRBJ2-2, is DSGVTQTPKHLITATGQRVTLRCSPRSGDLSVYWYQQSLDQGLQFLIQYYNGEERAKGNILERFSAQQFPDLHSELNLSSLELGDSALYFCASSVPRTGEGGELFFGEGSRLTVL.

The chain employs TRBV4-1 and TRBJ2-2; D is undetermined. Germline values: CDR1 MGHRA, CDR2 YSYEKL. The CDR3 sequence is 14 residues long. The V end lost 3 bases, the J end lost 4 bases, and 9 bases lay between the germline ends. The CDR3 bases are TGCGCCAGCAGCCATTCCGAGACCACCGGGGAGCTGTTTTTT. This codes for CASSHSETTGELFF.

The chain has TRBV6-6 and TRBJ1-1, with D unresolved. The V and J ends lost 9 bases and 1 base respectively, with 12 bases between them. The CDR3 contains 13 residues. The V gene's germline CDR1 is MNHNY and CDR2 SVGAGI (reference sequence). This chain's CDR3 is CASPNDQNTEAFF. In DNA form, the CDR3 reads TGTGCCAGTCCGAACGATCAGAACACTGAAGCTTTCTTT.

The CDR3 protein is CASSAYGGTGELFF. CDR3 nucleotide sequence: TGTGCCAGCAGCGCGTACGGGGGGACCGGGGAGCTGTTTTTT. The chain links TRBV7-9 to TRBJ2-2; 7 positions match TRBD2. This CDR3 is 14 amino acids long. Germline V gene data show CDR1 as SEHNR and CDR2 as FQNEAQ (reference sequence). After removal of 5 bases from V and 5 bases from J, the junction contained 5 bases not matched to a gene.

This chain joins TRBV6-2 or TRBV6-3 and TRBJ2-3; 7 bases match TRBD2. V dropped 4 bases and J dropped 2; count of bases not matched to a gene: 12. The CDR3 runs 17 residues. Looked up from germline, CDR1 is MNHEY and CDR2 is SVGEGT. CDR3 in amino acids: CASSFPTSSGATDTQYF. The CDR3, as DNA: TGTGCCAGCAGTTTCCCAACTTCTAGCGGAGCCACAGATACGCAGTATTTT.

This chain links TRBV6-1 with TRBJ2-6; D is possibly TRBD1 or TRBD2 (5 bases each). Trimming pared 2 bases from V and 4 bases from J, leaving 21 bases between. Germline V CDR1 and CDR2: MNHNS, SASEGT. The CDR3 extends over 19 amino acids. CDR3 DNA sequence: TGTGCCAGCAGTGAACCTCCCGGGACGCCGAACCGGGGGGCCAACGTCCTGACTTTC. It is translated as CASSEPPGTPNRGANVLTF.

The chain couples TRBV30 to TRBJ2-7, with 8 bases identical to TRBD1. The CDR3 length is 14 residues. Germline V gene sequence: CDR1 GTSNPN, CDR2 SVGIG (reference sequence). V was pared by 4 bases and J by 4 bases, with 9 bases of the junction left unmatched. The CDR3 region has the DNA TGTGCCTGGACCCCCGGGACAGGAGATTACGAGCAGTACTTC. It specifies CAWTPGTGDYEQYF.

The CDR3 sequence is CASRPSGGSSYNEQFF. Written as DNA, the CDR3 is TGTGCCAGCAGACCTAGCGGGGGCTCCTCCTACAATGAGCAGTTCTTC. The V gene is TRBV7-9, the J gene TRBJ2-1, with 10 positions matching TRBD2. Germline-derived CDR1 and CDR2 are SEHNR and FQNEAQ (reference sequence). With V trimmed by 6 bases and J by 0 bases, 5 bases remained unmatched. This CDR3 is 16 amino acids long.

The rearrangement links TRBV5-6 to TRBJ2-7; the match to TRBD2 covers 10 bases. The CDR3 sequence is 15 residues long. The junction had 8 bases not matched to a gene; V was cut back by 3 bases and J by 5 bases. Germline CDR1 reads SGHDT; CDR2 reads YYEEEE. The CDR3 DNA reads as TGTGCCAGCAGCTGGGGGCTAGCGGGAGTTGACGAGCAGTACTTC. It specifies CASSWGLAGVDEQYF.

This clonotype occurred once. The chain uses TRBV4-3 and TRBJ1-1; the D gene is possibly TRBD1 (5 bases). Germline V CDR1 and CDR2: LGHNA, YSLEER. The CDR3 runs 17 residues. V was pared by 0 bases and J by 6 bases, with 20 bases between. This CDR3 is CASSQDGPGSWTAEAFF. The CDR3 coding sequence is TGCGCCAGCAGCCAAGATGGGCCAGGGTCTTGGACGGCTGAAGCTTTCTTT.

The chain combines TRBV5-1 with TRBJ2-2; 10 bases align to TRBD1. This CDR3 region has 16 residues. CDR1 and CDR2 (germline): SGHRS, YFSETQ. Trimming cost V 0 bases and J 7 bases; bases outside gene matches: 6. CDR3 in DNA: TGCGCCAGCAGCTTGGATCCGACAGGGGGCGGCGGGGAGCTGTTTTTT. Translating gives CASSLDPTGGGGELFF.

The rearrangement links TRBV4-3 to TRBJ2-7, with D possibly matching TRBD1 (5 bases). Germline V gives CDR1 LGHNA, CDR2 YSLEER. The V gene lost 0 bases and the J gene lost 3 bases, with 12 bases spanning the gap. The length of the CDR3 is 15 residues. DNA for the CDR3: TGCGCCAGCAGCCAAGATCTTAGTCAGGGCTACGAGCAGTACTTC. Its protein is CASSQDLSQGYEQYF.

V usage is TRBV13 and J usage is TRBJ1-2, with D maybe TRBD1 (5 bases). Germline CDR1 is PRHDT and CDR2 is FYEKMQ (reference sequence). Trimming stripped 1 base from V and 3 bases from J, with 12 bases between. The length of the CDR3 is 15 residues. The CDR3 region is CASSLVLGDHYGYTF. The CDR3 nucleotides are TGTGCCAGCAGCTTAGTTCTAGGGGATCACTATGGCTACACCTTC. The full variable domain, rest sourced from reference TRBV13 and TRBJ1-2, is AAGVIQSPRHLIKEKRETATLKCYPIPRHDTVYWYQQGPGQDPQFLISFYEKMQSDKGSIPDRFSAQQFSDYHSELNMSSLELGDSALYFCASSLVLGDHYGYTFGSGTRLTVV.

The V and J genes are TRBV12-3 or TRBV12-4 and TRBJ2-3; D is perhaps TRBD1 or TRBD2 (6 bases each). Trimming removed 7 bases from V and 2 bases from J, with 16 bases in between. The CDR3 consists of 15 residues. The CDR3 is CASTEGGRDTDTQYF. The CDR3 region has the DNA TGTGCCAGCACGGAGGGGGGCCGGGACACAGATACGCAGTATTTT.